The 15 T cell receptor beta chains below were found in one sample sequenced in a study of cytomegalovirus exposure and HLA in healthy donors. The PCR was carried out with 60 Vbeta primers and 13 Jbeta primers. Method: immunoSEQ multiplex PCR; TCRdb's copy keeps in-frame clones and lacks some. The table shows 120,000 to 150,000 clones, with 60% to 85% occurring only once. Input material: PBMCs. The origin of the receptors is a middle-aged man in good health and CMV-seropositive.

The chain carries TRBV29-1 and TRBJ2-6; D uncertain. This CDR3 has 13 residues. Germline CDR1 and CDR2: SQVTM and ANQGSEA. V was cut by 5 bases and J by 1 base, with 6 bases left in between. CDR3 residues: CSVYFSGANVLTF. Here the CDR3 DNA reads TGCAGCGTTTATTTTTCTGGGGCCAACGTCCTGACTTTC.

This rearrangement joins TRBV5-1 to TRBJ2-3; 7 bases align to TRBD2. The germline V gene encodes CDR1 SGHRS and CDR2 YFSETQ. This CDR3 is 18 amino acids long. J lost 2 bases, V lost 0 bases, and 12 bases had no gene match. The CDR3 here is CASSLGTAGTTYTDTQYF. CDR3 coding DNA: TGCGCCAGCAGCTTGGGGACCGCCGGGACTACCTACACAGATACGCAGTATTTT.

The CDR3 spells CVRSLTAQRDTDTQYF. The CDR3 coding sequence is TGTGTCAGAAGCTTAACGGCTCAGCGGGACACAGATACGCAGTATTTT. This chain links TRBV7-5 with TRBJ2-3; TRBD2 reflects the table's D call only, with no check against the DNA. TRBV7-5 is recorded as a pseudogene. The CDR3 length is 16 residues.

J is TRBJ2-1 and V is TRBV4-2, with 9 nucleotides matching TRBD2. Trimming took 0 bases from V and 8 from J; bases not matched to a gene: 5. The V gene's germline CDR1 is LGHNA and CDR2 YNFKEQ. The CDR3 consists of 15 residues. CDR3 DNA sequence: TGTGCCAGCAGCCAAGACGCGGGAGGGCCAGATGAGCAGTTCTTC. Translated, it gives CASSQDAGGPDEQFF.

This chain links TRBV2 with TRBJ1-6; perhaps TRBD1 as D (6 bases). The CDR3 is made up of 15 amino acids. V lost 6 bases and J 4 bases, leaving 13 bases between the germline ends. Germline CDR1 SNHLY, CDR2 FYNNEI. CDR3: CASRIQGLYNSPLHF. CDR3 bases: TGTGCCAGCAGGATACAGGGCCTATATAATTCACCCCTCCACTTT.

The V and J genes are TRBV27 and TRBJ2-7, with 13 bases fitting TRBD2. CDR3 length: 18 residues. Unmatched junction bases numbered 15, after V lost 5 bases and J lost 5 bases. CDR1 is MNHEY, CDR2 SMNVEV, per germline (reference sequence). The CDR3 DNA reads TGTGCCAGCAGTCCGGGACTAGCGGGGTTTAGGAGGTACGACGAGCAGTACTTC. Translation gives CASSPGLAGFRRYDEQYF.

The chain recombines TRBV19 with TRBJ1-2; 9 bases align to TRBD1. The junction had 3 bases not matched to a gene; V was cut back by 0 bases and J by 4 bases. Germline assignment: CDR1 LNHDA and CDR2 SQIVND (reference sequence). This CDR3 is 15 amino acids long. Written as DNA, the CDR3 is TGTGCCAGTAGTATAGACCGGGGACAGGGCTATGGCTACACCTTC. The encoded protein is CASSIDRGQGYGYTF.

CDR3 coding DNA: TGTGCCAGCAGCTTAGAATGGCTAGCGGGAAGCTCCTACGAGCAGTACTTC. It encodes CASSLEWLAGSSYEQYF. The chain recombines TRBV7-2 with TRBJ2-7; 9 bases map to TRBD2. Germline V lookup: CDR1 SGHTA, CDR2 FQGNSA. CDR3 length equals 17 residues. Losses at the gene ends were 1 base for V and 0 bases for J; bases not matched to a gene: 7.

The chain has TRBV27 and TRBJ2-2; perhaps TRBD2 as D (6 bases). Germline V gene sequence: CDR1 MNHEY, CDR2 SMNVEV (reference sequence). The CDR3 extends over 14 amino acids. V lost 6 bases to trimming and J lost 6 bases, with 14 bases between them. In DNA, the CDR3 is TGTGCCAGCAGGGGCGGGAATGGTCCCGGGGAGCTGTTTTTT. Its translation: CASRGGNGPGELFF.

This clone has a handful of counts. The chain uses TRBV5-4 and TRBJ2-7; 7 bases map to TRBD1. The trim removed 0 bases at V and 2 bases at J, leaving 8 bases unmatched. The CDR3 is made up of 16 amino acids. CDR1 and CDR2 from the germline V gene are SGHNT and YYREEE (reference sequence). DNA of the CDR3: TGTGCCAGCAGCTTGGGGGTGCCGGGGACAGCCTACGAGCAGTACTTC. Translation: CASSLGVPGTAYEQYF. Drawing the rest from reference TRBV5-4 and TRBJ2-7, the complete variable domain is ETGVTQSPTHLIKTRGQQVTLRCSSQSGHNTVSWYQQALGQGPQFIFQYYREEENGRGNFPPRFSGLQFPNYSSELNVNALELDDSALYLCASSLGVPGTAYEQYFGPGTRLTVT.

The CDR3 bases are TGTGCCAGCAGCCAGACTAGCGCCGGTGAGCAGTTCTTC. It yields the protein CASSQTSAGEQFF. This rearrangement joins TRBV5-4 to TRBJ2-1, with 8 bases that match TRBD2. The V gene's germline CDR1 is SGHNT and CDR2 YYREEE (reference sequence). With 4 bases clipped from V and 9 bases from J, the junction kept 6 bases outside the gene matches. This CDR3 has 13 residues.

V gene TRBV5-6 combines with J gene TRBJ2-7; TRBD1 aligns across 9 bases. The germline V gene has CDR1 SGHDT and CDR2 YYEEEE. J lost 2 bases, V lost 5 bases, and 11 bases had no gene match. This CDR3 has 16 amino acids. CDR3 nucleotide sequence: TGTGCCAGCAGGGCCTGGACAGGGGAGAAGACCTACGAGCAGTACTTC. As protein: CASRAWTGEKTYEQYF.

CDR3 bases: TGCGCCAGCAGCCAGTCGTTGCGGCTATCGGGCGAGCAGTACTTC. Protein product: CASSQSLRLSGEQYF. The genes are TRBV4-3 and TRBJ2-7; D call uncertain. There are 15 residues in the CDR3. Germline V lookup: CDR1 LGHNA, CDR2 YSLEER. Trimming stripped 3 bases from V and 6 bases from J, with 18 bases between.

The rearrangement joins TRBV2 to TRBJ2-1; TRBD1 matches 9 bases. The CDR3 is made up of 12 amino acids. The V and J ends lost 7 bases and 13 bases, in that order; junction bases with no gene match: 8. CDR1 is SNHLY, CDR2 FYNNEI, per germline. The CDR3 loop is CASIGDRALQFF. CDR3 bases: TGTGCCAGCATTGGGGACAGGGCCCTCCAGTTCTTC. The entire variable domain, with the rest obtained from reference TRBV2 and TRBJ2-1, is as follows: EPEVTQTPSHQVTQMGQEVILRCVPISNHLYFYWYRQILGQKVEFLVSFYNNEISEKSEIFDDQFSVERPDGSNFTLKIRSTKLEDSAMYFCASIGDRALQFFGPGTRLTVL.

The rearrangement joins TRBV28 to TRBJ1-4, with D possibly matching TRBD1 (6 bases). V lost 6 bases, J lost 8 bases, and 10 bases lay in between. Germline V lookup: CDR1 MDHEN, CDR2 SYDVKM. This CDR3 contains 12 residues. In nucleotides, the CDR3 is TGTGCCAGCAGGCAACAGGGAGAAAAACTGTTTTTT. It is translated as CASRQQGEKLFF.